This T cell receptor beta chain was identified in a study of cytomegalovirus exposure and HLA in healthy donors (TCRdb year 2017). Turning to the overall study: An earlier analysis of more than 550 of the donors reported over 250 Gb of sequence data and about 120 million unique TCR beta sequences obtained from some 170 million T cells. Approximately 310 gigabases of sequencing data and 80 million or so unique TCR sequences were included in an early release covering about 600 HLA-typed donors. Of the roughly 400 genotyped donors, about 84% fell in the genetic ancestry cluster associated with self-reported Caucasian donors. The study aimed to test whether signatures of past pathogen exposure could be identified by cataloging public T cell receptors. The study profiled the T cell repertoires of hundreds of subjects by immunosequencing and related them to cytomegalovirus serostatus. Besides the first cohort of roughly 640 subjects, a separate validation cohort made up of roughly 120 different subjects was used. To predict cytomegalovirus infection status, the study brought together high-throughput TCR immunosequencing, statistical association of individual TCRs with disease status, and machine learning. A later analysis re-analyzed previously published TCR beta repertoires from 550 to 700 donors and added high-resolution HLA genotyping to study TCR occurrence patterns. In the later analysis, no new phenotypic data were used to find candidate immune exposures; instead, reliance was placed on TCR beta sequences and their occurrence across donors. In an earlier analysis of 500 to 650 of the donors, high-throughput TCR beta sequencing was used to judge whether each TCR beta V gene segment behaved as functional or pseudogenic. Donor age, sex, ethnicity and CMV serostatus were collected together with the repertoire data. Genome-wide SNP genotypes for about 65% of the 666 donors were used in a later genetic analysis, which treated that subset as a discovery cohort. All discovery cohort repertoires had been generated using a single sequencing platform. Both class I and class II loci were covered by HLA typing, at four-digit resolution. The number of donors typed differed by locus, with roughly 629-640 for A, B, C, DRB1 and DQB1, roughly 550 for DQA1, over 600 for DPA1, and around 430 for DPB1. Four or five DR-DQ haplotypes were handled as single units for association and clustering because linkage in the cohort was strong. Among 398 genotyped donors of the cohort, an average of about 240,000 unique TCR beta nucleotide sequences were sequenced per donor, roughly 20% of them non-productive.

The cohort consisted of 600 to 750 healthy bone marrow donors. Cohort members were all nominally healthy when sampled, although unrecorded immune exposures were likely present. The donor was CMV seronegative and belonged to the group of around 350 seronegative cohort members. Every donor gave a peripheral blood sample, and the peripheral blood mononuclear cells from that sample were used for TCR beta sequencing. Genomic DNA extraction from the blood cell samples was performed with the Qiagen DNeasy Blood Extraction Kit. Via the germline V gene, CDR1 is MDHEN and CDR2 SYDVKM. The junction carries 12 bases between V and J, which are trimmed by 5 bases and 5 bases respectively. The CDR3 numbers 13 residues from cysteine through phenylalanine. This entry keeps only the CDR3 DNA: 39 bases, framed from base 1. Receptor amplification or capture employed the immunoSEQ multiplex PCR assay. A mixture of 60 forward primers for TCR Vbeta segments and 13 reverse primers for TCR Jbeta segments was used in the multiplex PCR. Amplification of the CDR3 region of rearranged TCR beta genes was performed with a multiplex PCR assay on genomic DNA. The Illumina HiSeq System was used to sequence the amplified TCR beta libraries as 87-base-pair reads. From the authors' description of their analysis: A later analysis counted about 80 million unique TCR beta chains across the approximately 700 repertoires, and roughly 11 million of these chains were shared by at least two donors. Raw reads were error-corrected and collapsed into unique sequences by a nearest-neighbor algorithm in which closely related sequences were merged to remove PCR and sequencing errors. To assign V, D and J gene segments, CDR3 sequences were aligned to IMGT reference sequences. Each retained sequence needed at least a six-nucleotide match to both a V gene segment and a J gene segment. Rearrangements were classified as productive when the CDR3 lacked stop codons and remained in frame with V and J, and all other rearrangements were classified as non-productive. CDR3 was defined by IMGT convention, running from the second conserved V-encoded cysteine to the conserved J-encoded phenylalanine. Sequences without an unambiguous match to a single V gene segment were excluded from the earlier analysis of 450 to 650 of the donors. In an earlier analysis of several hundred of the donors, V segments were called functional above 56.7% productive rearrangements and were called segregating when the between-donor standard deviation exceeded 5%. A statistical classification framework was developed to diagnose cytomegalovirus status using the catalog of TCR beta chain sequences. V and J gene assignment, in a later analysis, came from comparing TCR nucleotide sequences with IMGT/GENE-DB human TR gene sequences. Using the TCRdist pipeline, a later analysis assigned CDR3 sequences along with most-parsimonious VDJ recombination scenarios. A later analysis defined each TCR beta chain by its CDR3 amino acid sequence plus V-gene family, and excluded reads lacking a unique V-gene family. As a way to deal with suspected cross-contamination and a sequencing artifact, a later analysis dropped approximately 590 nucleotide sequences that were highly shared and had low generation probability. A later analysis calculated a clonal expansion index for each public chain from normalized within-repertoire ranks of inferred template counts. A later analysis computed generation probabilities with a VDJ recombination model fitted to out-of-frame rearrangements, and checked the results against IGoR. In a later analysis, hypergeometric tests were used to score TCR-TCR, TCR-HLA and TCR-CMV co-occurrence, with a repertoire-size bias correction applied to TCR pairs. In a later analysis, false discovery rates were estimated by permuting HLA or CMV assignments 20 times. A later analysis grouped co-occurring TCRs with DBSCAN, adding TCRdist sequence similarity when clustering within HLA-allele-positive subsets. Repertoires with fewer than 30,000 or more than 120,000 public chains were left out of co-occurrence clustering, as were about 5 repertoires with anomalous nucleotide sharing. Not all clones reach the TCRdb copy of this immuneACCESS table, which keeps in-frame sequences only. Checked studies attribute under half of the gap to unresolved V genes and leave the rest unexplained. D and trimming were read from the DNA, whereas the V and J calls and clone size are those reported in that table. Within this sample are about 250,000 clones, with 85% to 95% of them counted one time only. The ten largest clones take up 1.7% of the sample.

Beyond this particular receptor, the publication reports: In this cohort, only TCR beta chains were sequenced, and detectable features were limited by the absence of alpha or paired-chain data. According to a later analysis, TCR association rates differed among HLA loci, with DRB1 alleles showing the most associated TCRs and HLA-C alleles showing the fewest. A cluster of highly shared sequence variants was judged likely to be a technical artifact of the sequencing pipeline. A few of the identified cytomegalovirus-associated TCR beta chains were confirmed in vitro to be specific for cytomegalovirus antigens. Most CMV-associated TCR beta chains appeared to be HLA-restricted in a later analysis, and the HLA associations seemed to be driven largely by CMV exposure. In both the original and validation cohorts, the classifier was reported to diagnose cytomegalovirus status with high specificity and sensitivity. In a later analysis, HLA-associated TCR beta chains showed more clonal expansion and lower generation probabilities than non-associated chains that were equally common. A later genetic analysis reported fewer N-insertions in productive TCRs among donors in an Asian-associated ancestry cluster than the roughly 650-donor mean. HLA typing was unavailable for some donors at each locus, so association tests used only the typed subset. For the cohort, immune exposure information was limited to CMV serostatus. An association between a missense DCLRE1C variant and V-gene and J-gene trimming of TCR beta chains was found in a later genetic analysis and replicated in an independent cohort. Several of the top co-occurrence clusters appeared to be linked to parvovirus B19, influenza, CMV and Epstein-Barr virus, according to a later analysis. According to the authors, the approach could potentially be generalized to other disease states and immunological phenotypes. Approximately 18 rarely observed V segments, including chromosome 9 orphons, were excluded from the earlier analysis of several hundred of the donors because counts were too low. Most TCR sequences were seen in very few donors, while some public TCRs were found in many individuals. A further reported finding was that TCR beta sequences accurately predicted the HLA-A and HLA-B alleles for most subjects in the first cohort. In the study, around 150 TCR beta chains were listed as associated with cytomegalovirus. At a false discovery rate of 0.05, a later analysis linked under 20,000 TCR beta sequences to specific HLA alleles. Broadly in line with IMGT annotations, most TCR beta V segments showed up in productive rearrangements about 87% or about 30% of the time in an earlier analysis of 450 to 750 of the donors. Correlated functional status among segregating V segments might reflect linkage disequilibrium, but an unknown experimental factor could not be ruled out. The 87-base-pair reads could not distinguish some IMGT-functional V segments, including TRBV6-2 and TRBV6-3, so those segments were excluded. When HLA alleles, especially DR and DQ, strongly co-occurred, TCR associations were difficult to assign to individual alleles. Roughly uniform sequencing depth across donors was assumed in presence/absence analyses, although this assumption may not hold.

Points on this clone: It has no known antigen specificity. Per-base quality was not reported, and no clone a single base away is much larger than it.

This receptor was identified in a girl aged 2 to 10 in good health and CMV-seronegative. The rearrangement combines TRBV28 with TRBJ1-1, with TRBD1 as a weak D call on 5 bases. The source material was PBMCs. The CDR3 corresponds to CASSLPRVTEAFF. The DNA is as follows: TGTGCCAGCAGTCTCCCCAGGGTTACTGAAGCTTTCTTT.